This T cell receptor (beta chain) was recorded in a study of control samples from healthy donors and cancer patients. Profiled with immunoSEQ multiplex PCR; TCRdb holds only in-frame clones, not every one. The data show about 150,000 clones, about 91% seen once. Germline V gene sequence: CDR1 KGHSH, CDR2 LQKENI. This CDR3 is built from 14 residues. The trim removed 11 bases at V and 4 bases at J, leaving 11 bases unmatched. The specimen sequenced was blood. This sequence was found in a man in his late teens or twenties in good health. The chain is built from TRBV18 and TRBJ1-3, with TRBD1 identical over 7 bases. CDR3 region: CAGTPGTAGNTIYF. DNA for the CDR3: TGTGCCGGCACCCCCGGGACAGCCGGAAACACCATATATTTT.